This is a list of T cell receptor beta chains from one sample in a study of CD8 T cells in Susac syndrome. TCRdb re-called the immunoSEQ multiplex PCR reads through MiXCR, storing one row per CDR3 protein. The table records over 130,000 distinct CDR3 sequences, 95% of them present only once. The sequencing input was CD4+ T cells from PBMCs. The receptors were gathered from a human donor with Susac syndrome. CDR3s include the opening cysteine and the closing phenylalanine or tryptophan. Each record gives: D gene, clone size, V gene, J gene, CDR3 DNA, CDR3 protein. D genes are given only for firm matches. Rows may omit the clone size; those that give it use once, few, many or a size class.

D: TRBD1; size: .; V: TRBV5-1; J: TRBJ2-7; DNA: TGCGCCAGCAGCCGGATGAGACAGGGTACGTCCTACGAGCAGTACTTC; CDR3: CASSRMRQGTSYEQYF
D: .; size: .; V: TRBV28; J: TRBJ1-2; DNA: TGTGCCCTCTGGGGAAGTGATTATGGCTACACCTTC; CDR3: CALWGSDYGYTF
D: TRBD1; size: .; V: TRBV7-9; J: TRBJ1-2; DNA: TGTGCCAGCAGCTTTGGGACAGGGGACTATGGCTACACCTTC; CDR3: CASSFGTGDYGYTF
D: .; size: .; V: TRBV12-3/TRBV12-4; J: TRBJ2-6; DNA: TGTGCCAGCAGTTGGTTGGAGCCTGGGGCCAACGTCCTGACTTTC; CDR3: CASSWLEPGANVLTF
D: TRBD2; size: .; V: TRBV6-6; J: TRBJ2-1; DNA: TGTGCCAGCAGCCCCCCGGGACTAGCGGGAAATGAGCAGTTCTTC; CDR3: CASSPPGLAGNEQFF
D: .; size: .; V: TRBV20-1; J: TRBJ2-3; DNA: TGCAGTGCTAGGGGGGACGCCACAGATACGCAGTATTTT; CDR3: CSARGDATDTQYF
D: .; size: once; V: TRBV20-1; J: TRBJ1-1; DNA: TGCAGTGCTAGAAAGGGACGAGGAGACACTGAAGCTTTCTTT; CDR3: CSARKGRGDTEAFF
D: TRBD1; size: few; V: TRBV2; J: TRBJ1-1; DNA: TGTGCCAGCAGTACAGGGGAGAACACTGAAGCTTTCTTT; CDR3: CASSTGENTEAFF
D: .; size: .; V: TRBV30; J: TRBJ1-1; DNA: TGTGCCTGGACCCAGGATTTTGTCACTGAAGCTTTCTTT; CDR3: CAWTQDFVTEAFF
D: .; size: .; V: TRBV12-3/TRBV12-4; J: TRBJ1-5; DNA: TGTGCCAGCAGTTTGGCTAGCAATCAGCCCCAGCATTTT; CDR3: CASSLASNQPQHF
D: .; size: .; V: TRBV24-1; J: TRBJ2-5; DNA: TGTGCCACCAGTGTGACAGGACAGCAGACCCAGTACTTC; CDR3: CATSVTGQQTQYF
D: .; size: .; V: TRBV28; J: TRBJ2-5; DNA: TGTGCCAGCAGTTCTGGAGATCAAGAGACCCAGTACTTC; CDR3: CASSSGDQETQYF
D: TRBD1; size: .; V: TRBV29-1; J: TRBJ2-1; DNA: TGCAGCGTTCACGGACAGGGCACCTACAATGAGCAGTTCTTC; CDR3: CSVHGQGTYNEQFF
D: .; size: .; V: TRBV29-1; J: TRBJ2-7; DNA: TGCAGCGTGGATGCGGACGGGAGTTACGAGCAGTACTTC; CDR3: CSVDADGSYEQYF
D: TRBD1; size: .; V: TRBV5-4; J: TRBJ2-5; DNA: TGTGCCAGCAGTCGAGAGGACAGGGAGGAGACCCAGTACTTC; CDR3: CASSREDREETQYF
D: .; size: .; V: TRBV19; J: TRBJ2-5; DNA: TGTGCCAGTAAAGGGGCAGGACGAGACCAAGAGACCCAGTACTTC; CDR3: CASKGAGRDQETQYF
D: .; size: .; V: TRBV4-1; J: TRBJ1-4; DNA: TGCGCCAGCAGCCAGGCCGGGGGGCTCGAAAAACTGTTTTTT; CDR3: CASSQAGGLEKLFF
D: TRBD2; size: .; V: TRBV7-3; J: TRBJ2-7; DNA: TGTGCCAGCAGCTTAGGGCCAGCGGGAGGACCCTACGAGCAGTACTTC; CDR3: CASSLGPAGGPYEQYF
D: .; size: .; V: TRBV25-1; J: TRBJ2-5; DNA: TGTGCCAGTCATACAACCGGCCAGACCCAGTACTTC; CDR3: CASHTTGQTQYF
D: .; size: .; V: TRBV5-4; J: TRBJ2-3; DNA: TGTGCCAGCAGCTCCCAGGGGGGACCAGATACGCAGTATTTT; CDR3: CASSSQGGPDTQYF
D: .; size: .; V: TRBV28; J: TRBJ2-7; DNA: TGTGCCAGCAGTTCCTGGGAGTACAAGCAGTACTTC; CDR3: CASSSWEYKQYF
D: .; size: .; V: TRBV7-2; J: TRBJ2-7; DNA: TGTGCCAGCAGCTTAGTTGGCGAAACCTCCTACGAGCAGTACTTC; CDR3: CASSLVGETSYEQYF
D: .; size: .; V: TRBV7-9; J: TRBJ2-5; DNA: TGTGCCAGCAGCTTTGATGTCCAAGAGACCCAGTACTTC; CDR3: CASSFDVQETQYF